The following is a TCR beta chain sequence with its context. This clonotype was seen many times. Which antigen it targets is not known. No clone much larger than this one lies a single base away; base qualities are absent. Instrument used: Illumina HiSeq 2500. Quantitative 5'-RACE with molecular barcodes was used to prepare TCR beta libraries. The authors processed their data as follows. A new computational method based on a probabilistic model of VDJ rearrangement was used to identify disease-linked TCR variants. Using fastp trimming at Q25 and MiXCR clonotype assembly, TCRdb reanalyzed the public sequencing data and kept in-frame beta chains. One record per CDR3 amino acid sequence lists the most common genes and DNA. TCRdb's processing, not the authors' own work, is the source of the V and J calls. The sample table contains 200,000 to 300,000 distinct CDR3 sequences; only one count was recorded for about 10% of them. Approximately 6.6% of the sample comes from the top ten.

This entry comes from a study of CD8 T cells in ankylosing spondylitis (TCRdb year 2017). Concerning the study at large: The study profiled T cell receptor beta repertoires in healthy donors and ankylosing spondylitis patients to find disease-linked TCR variants. In total, the full study cohort was made up of some 110 healthy donors and more than 20 ankylosing spondylitis patients. Samples of peripheral blood were taken, and for ankylosing spondylitis patients, synovial fluid was collected as well. Study-level results and caveats: The disease-linked clones were reported to be significantly enriched in matched synovial fluid samples from ankylosing spondylitis patients. Some of the motif variants had been reported before in the synovial fluid and blood of reactive arthritis patients, a finding that suggests common disease-initiation mechanisms. In peripheral blood, the disease-linked clones were found at relatively low frequencies and had a CD8+ phenotype. A TCR beta motif of about 8 highly homologous amino acid variants appeared characteristic of blood from ankylosing spondylitis patients.

V trim: 3 bases; J trim: 0 bases; unmatched bases: 9. The germline V gene sets CDR1 to MGHDK and CDR2 to SYGVNS. The cysteine opens and the phenylalanine closes a CDR3 of 17 amino acids. Kept here is only the CDR3 DNA, which spans 51 bases and is read in frame from base 1. The chain couples TRBV25-1 to TRBJ2-7; a stretch of 9 junction bases matches TRBD2. The receptor comes from a male donor with ankylosing spondylitis or in good health (not recorded which). The sample was blood, either unsorted or a sorted T cell fraction (not recorded which). The sequence in DNA is TGTGCCAGCAGTGACCGCGGGACTAGCCCAAACTCCTACGAGCAGTACTTC. Its product reads: CASSDRGTSPNSYEQYF.